One sample yielded the 28 T cell receptor beta chains listed below, sequenced in a study of blood T cells in healthy people across ages (dated by TCRdb to the mid-2010s). Library preparation was by 5' RACE. Reads for this sample came from an Illumina HiSeq 2500. A second PCR of about 7 to 12 cycles was performed with a sample-barcoded 5' primer and a J-beta primer mix. The public reads were quality trimmed at Q25 with fastp and then assembled into clones with MiXCR by TCRdb, keeping productive beta chains. Duplicate CDR3 protein sequences are folded into a single record with the most common DNA and genes. Across this sample there are about 640,000 distinct CDR3 sequences, with under 65% seen only once. 30% to 45% of the sample belongs to the ten largest clones. The sequencing input was blood. The receptor source for this set is a man aged 55-75 years in good health.

V and J are TRBV5-6 and TRBJ2-1; D is unresolved. Germline loops: CDR1 SGHDT, CDR2 YYEEEE. CDR3 length: 15 amino acids. The ends were cut back, 1 base at V and 5 bases at J, with 13 bases in the middle. The CDR3 nucleotides are TGTGCCAGCAGCTTGTACCGAACCGGAAACAATGAGCAGTTCTTC. Residues: CASSLYRTGNNEQFF.

This clonotype has at least ten counts. DNA of the CDR3: TGTGCCAGCGAGTCCGCGGGGGGGCCGTCTACCGGGGAGCTGTTTTTT. It is translated as CASESAGGPSTGELFF. The chain recombines TRBV11-2 with TRBJ2-2; 9 bases match TRBD2. Germline CDR1 reads SGHAT; CDR2 reads FQNNGV. CDR3 length equals 16 residues. Trimming removed 8 bases from V and 5 bases from J; junction bases left unmatched: 12. The full variable domain, completed using reference TRBV11-2 and TRBJ2-2, is EAGVAQSPRYKIIEKRQSVAFWCNPISGHATLYWYQQILGQGPKLLIQFQNNGVVDDSQLPKDRFSAERLKGVDSTLKIQPAKLEDSAVYLCASESAGGPSTGELFFGEGSRLTVL.

On this clonotype itself: Germline and junction disagree at one end, which may indicate a read error. The gene calls are TRBV5-1 and TRBJ2-1; 14 nucleotides match TRBD2. The CDR3 is made up of 16 amino acids. The germline CDR1 and CDR2 sequences are SGHRS and YFSETQ. The CDR3 bases are TGCGTCAGCAGCTGGGGGACTAGCGGGGGCTACAATGAGCAGTTCTTC. Translation gives CVSSWGTSGGYNEQFF.

The chain recombines TRBV6-1 with TRBJ2-2, with TRBD1 matching 10 bases. The ends lost 6 bases at V and 2 bases at J; junction bases unmatched: 12. Germline V gene data show CDR1 as MNHNS and CDR2 as SASEGT. CDR3 size: 18 residues. The CDR3 spells CASRGQGRTRLNTGELFF. DNA of the CDR3: TGTGCCAGCAGGGGACAGGGGAGGACTAGACTCAACACCGGGGAGCTGTTTTTT.

The chain carries TRBV2 and TRBJ1-2, with no clear D. The CDR3 runs to 12 residues. Looked up from germline, CDR1 is SNHLY and CDR2 is FYNNEI. V lost 7 bases and J lost 4, with 10 bases in between. CDR3 sequence: CASNRQLYGYTF. Here the CDR3 DNA reads TGTGCCAGCAACCGGCAGCTCTATGGCTACACCTTC. The full variable domain, in which reference TRBV2 and TRBJ1-2 provide the parts outside the CDR3, is EPEVTQTPSHQVTQMGQEVILRCVPISNHLYFYWYRQILGQKVEFLVSFYNNEISEKSEIFDDQFSVERPDGSNFTLKIRSTKLEDSAMYFCASNRQLYGYTFGSGTRLTVV.

V usage is TRBV11-3 and J usage is TRBJ1-1; 8 bases align to TRBD1. This CDR3 is 13 amino acids long. Germline V gene data show CDR1 as SGHNT and CDR2 as YENEEA. V lost 5 bases and J lost 6; bases outside the gene matches: 5. In DNA, the CDR3 is TGTGCCAGCAGCGTCAGGGGGCGGGCTGAAGCTTTCTTT. Its translation is CASSVRGRAEAFF.

This clonotype has a single count. The chain combines TRBV4-2 with TRBJ1-2; no firm D call. With 0 bases removed from V and 8 bases from J, the gap between germline ends came to 16 bases. The CDR3 spans 15 residues. The germline CDR1 and CDR2 sequences are LGHNA and YNFKEQ. The chain's CDR3 is CASSQETTGLVGYTF. CDR3 coding DNA: TGTGCCAGCAGCCAAGAGACCACTGGATTGGTAGGCTACACCTTC.

The chain is built from TRBV4-2 and TRBJ1-1; perhaps TRBD1 as D (5 bases). Germline V gives CDR1 LGHNA, CDR2 YNFKEQ. Trimming removed 1 base from V and 4 bases from J, with 16 bases in between. The CDR3 sequence is 16 residues long. The CDR3 loop is CASSQGPQGGSTEAFF. CDR3 bases: TGTGCCAGCAGCCAAGGTCCGCAGGGCGGTAGCACTGAAGCTTTCTTT.

This rearrangement joins TRBV10-3 to TRBJ2-3, with 8 bases that match TRBD2. Germline V gene sequence: CDR1 ENHRY, CDR2 SYGVKD. Losses at the gene ends were 4 bases for V and 6 bases for J; bases not matched to a gene: 9. The CDR3 has 15 amino acids. The CDR3 spells CAISGRGGQSDTQYF. The CDR3 nucleotides are TGTGCCATCAGTGGTCGCGGGGGGCAATCGGATACGCAGTATTTT.

This clonotype was detected only once. The gene calls are TRBV7-7 and TRBJ2-3; D might be TRBD2 (7 bases). V was pared by 5 bases and J by 3 bases, with 15 bases between. Per the germline V gene, CDR1 is SSHAT and CDR2 is FNYEAQ (reference sequence). The CDR3 covers 15 residues. For the CDR3, the DNA is TGTGCCAGCAGCAACCGGGGGGCCGCTACAGATACGCAGTATTTT. This gives the protein CASSNRGAATDTQYF.

J is TRBJ2-1 and V is TRBV28, with 10 bases aligning to TRBD2. Trimming cost V 5 bases and J 7 bases; bases outside gene matches: 8. The CDR3 totals 15 residues. Looked up from germline, CDR1 is MDHEN and CDR2 is SYDVKM. The CDR3 sequence: CASSKAGGPGNEQFF. In DNA form, the CDR3 reads TGTGCCAGCAGTAAAGCGGGGGGGCCAGGGAATGAGCAGTTCTTC.

V and J are TRBV7-9 and TRBJ2-3, with TRBD2 as a possible D gene (5 bases). This CDR3 has 15 amino acids. With 4 bases removed from V and 5 bases from J, the gap between germline ends came to 16 bases. Germline CDR1 reads SEHNR; CDR2 reads FQNEAQ (reference sequence). CDR3 bases: TGTGCCAGCAGCTCTCCTAGAGGGCCGGGAGATACGCAGTATTTT. Amino acid sequence: CASSSPRGPGDTQYF.

Concerning this clonotype itself: Here the CDR3 omits its conserved ending phenylalanine or tryptophan, so a read error is the likely source. The DNA is omitted, as the CDR3 cannot be located on it reliably, and the CDR3 follows TCRdb's listing. The rearrangement links TRBV18 to TRBJ2-1. The CDR3 extends over 8 residues, inclusive of both ends. CDR1 is KGHSH, CDR2 LQKENI, per germline. CDR3 sequence: CASSPNGV.

The chain employs TRBV5-1 and TRBJ1-4; D is perhaps TRBD1 (5 bases). V was trimmed by 0 bases and J by 10 bases, leaving 13 bases between them. Germline-derived CDR1 and CDR2 are SGHRS and YFSETQ. The CDR3 loop spans 14 amino acids. The CDR3 here is CASSLGQGVVKLFF. CDR3 DNA sequence: TGCGCCAGCAGCTTGGGCCAGGGAGTGGTAAAACTGTTTTTT.

This chain connects TRBV2 to TRBJ1-6; unclear D gene. The CDR3 length is 13 residues. Germline V lookup: CDR1 SNHLY, CDR2 FYNNEI. Trimming left V 8 bases short and J 7 bases short, with 12 bases between. The DNA of the CDR3 is TGTGCCAGCCACGGGATTGACAATTCACCCCTCCACTTT. It specifies CASHGIDNSPLHF.

The chain links TRBV12-3 or TRBV12-4 to TRBJ2-7, with D perhaps TRBD2 (5 bases). The length of the CDR3 is 13 residues. V was pared by 7 bases and J by 0 bases, with 10 bases between. The CDR3 here is CASTLGSSYEQYF. Here the CDR3 DNA reads TGTGCCAGCACCCTGGGGAGCTCCTACGAGCAGTACTTC.

The chain has TRBV5-1 and TRBJ2-1; TRBD1 matches at 7 bases. V trimming: 5 bases; J trimming: 4 bases; junction bases outside the gene matches: 12. CDR3 length: 16 residues. Germline loops: CDR1 SGHRS, CDR2 YFSETQ. The CDR3 reads CASSYQWTGPYNEQFF. The CDR3 region has the DNA TGCGCCAGCAGTTACCAGTGGACAGGACCATACAATGAGCAGTTCTTC.

The CDR3 nucleotides are TGTGCCAGCAGCTCGCCGGGACAGATACTCTCAAGGACTGAAGCTTTCTTT. Translated: CASSSPGQILSRTEAFF. The chain recombines TRBV7-9 with TRBJ1-1, with 7 bases aligning to TRBD1. V shed 4 bases, J shed 5 bases, and the junction held 16 bases outside the gene matches. The CDR3 is 17 amino acids. Germline V lookup: CDR1 SEHNR, CDR2 FQNEAQ (reference sequence).

The rearrangement joins TRBV12-3 or TRBV12-4 to TRBJ1-2; D gene uncertain. V lost 5 bases and J 6 bases, leaving 10 bases between the germline ends. CDR3 length: 12 residues. CDR3 amino acids: CASSIPYHGYTF. Here the CDR3 DNA reads TGTGCCAGCAGTATCCCGTACCATGGCTACACCTTC.

The sample holds one count of this clonotype. The chain uses TRBV20-1 and TRBJ2-4; 7 positions match TRBD2. CDR1 and CDR2 from the germline V gene are DFQATT and SNEGSKA (reference sequence). The CDR3 contains 13 residues. This CDR3 reads CSVTSASSYGQYF. The DNA for the CDR3 is TGCAGCGTAACTAGCGCGAGCTCCTACGGGCAGTACTTC.

The V and J genes are TRBV4-1 and TRBJ1-2; tentative D call: TRBD1 (5 bases). The V end lost 0 bases, the J end lost 5 bases, and 10 bases lay between the germline ends. Germline loops: CDR1 MGHRA, CDR2 YSYEKL. CDR3 length: 14 amino acids. CDR3 coding DNA: TGCGCCAGCAGCCAAGAAGTTGGGGGTTATGGCTACACCTTC. Amino acid sequence: CASSQEVGGYGYTF.

The chain has TRBV11-2 and TRBJ2-5; 9 bases fit TRBD1. Trimming removed 6 bases from V and 2 bases from J; junction bases left unmatched: 7. The V gene's germline CDR1 is SGHAT and CDR2 FQNNGV. This CDR3 is built from 15 residues. The CDR3: CASRLGTGTQETQYF. In DNA form, the CDR3 reads TGTGCCAGCAGACTCGGGACAGGGACACAAGAGACCCAGTACTTC.

As regards this clonotype: Sequence at one end of the junction differs from germline and may be a read error. J is TRBJ2-1 and V is TRBV4-2; 9 nucleotides line up with TRBD2. Germline CDR1 is LGHNA and CDR2 is YNFKEQ. The CDR3 length is 16 residues. In DNA, the CDR3 is TGTGCCGGCAGCCAAGATGGAGCGGGGGGCGGCAAGGAGCAGTTCTTC. Amino acids: CAGSQDGAGGGKEQFF.

The chain joins TRBV20-1 to TRBJ2-1; 11 bases line up with TRBD2. CDR1 and CDR2 (germline): DFQATT, SNEGSKA (reference sequence). The CDR3 extends over 15 amino acids. With V trimmed by 1 base and J by 7 bases, 6 bases remained unmatched. CDR3 DNA sequence: TGCAGTGCTAGAGGAGGGCTAGCGGGGGGAAATGAGCAGTTCTTC. Its translation: CSARGGLAGGNEQFF.

This clonotype has just a few counts. This chain connects TRBV3-1 to TRBJ2-1; 9 nucleotides line up with TRBD1. CDR1 is LGHDT, CDR2 YNNKEL, per germline (reference sequence). Trimming cost V 3 bases and J 5 bases; bases outside gene matches: 5. The CDR3 sequence is 15 residues long. The CDR3 DNA reads as TGTGCCAGCAGCCAGGACAGGGGATCCCACAATGAGCAGTTCTTC. Protein: CASSQDRGSHNEQFF.

V gene TRBV5-1 combines with J gene TRBJ2-1; TRBD2 might be the D (7 bases). Germline V gene lookup returns CDR1 SGHRS and CDR2 YFSETQ. The CDR3 consists of 15 residues. V was trimmed by 1 base and J by 9 bases, leaving 17 bases between them. The CDR3 coding sequence is TGCGCCAGCAGCTTGTTAGTGGGGGGGCAAAGTGAGCAGTTCTTC. The encoded protein is CASSLLVGGQSEQFF.

V usage is TRBV7-8 and J usage is TRBJ2-1, with TRBD2 matching 9 bases. This CDR3 is 15 amino acids long. Per germline, CDR1 SGHVS and CDR2 FQNEAQ. Trimming cost V 5 bases and J 7 bases; bases outside gene matches: 9. The CDR3 region is CASSAAGGRMNEQFF. In nucleotides, the CDR3 is TGTGCCAGCAGCGCAGCGGGGGGCCGCATGAATGAGCAGTTCTTC.

A few counts support this clonotype. This chain connects TRBV7-2 to TRBJ2-1; 8 bases fit TRBD2. CDR3 length: 17 residues. Trimming took 2 bases from V and 3 from J; bases not matched to a gene: 9. CDR1 SGHTA and CDR2 FQGNSA come from the germline V gene. CDR3 residues: CASSLFAPSGHYNEQFF. CDR3 nucleotide sequence: TGTGCCAGCAGCTTATTTGCCCCTAGCGGGCACTACAATGAGCAGTTCTTC.